The 29 T cell receptor beta chains listed next were all sequenced from one sample in a study of cytomegalovirus exposure and HLA in healthy donors. The PCR made use of 60 Vbeta and 13 Jbeta primers. Data came from immunoSEQ multiplex PCR; TCRdb stores just in-frame clones and leaves some out. The repertoire holds roughly 180,000 clones, with over 70% as singletons. Material for sequencing was PBMCs. The receptors stem from an older woman in good health and CMV-seropositive.

The V and J genes are TRBV11-2 and TRBJ2-3; 13 positions agree with TRBD2. The CDR3 is made up of 16 amino acids. With V trimmed by 5 bases and J by 3 bases, 5 bases remained unmatched. Germline CDR1 and CDR2: SGHAT and FQNNGV. The CDR3: CASSLGLAGVTDTQYF. CDR3 sequence (DNA): TGTGCCAGCAGCCTCGGACTAGCGGGAGTTACAGATACGCAGTATTTT.

The CDR3 here is CAWSSGTGVYGYTF. CDR3 DNA sequence: TGTGCCTGGAGTTCCGGGACAGGGGTCTATGGCTACACCTTC. This chain joins TRBV30 and TRBJ1-2, with TRBD1 matching 10 bases. V dropped 2 bases and J dropped 4; count of bases not matched to a gene: 4. CDR3 length: 14 residues. From germline, CDR1 is GTSNPN and CDR2 SVGIG (reference sequence). The variable domain in full, with the rest retrieved from reference TRBV30 and TRBJ1-2, is SQTIHQWPATLVQPVGSPLSLECTVEGTSNPNLYWYRQAAGRGLQLLFYSVGIGQISSEVPQNLSASRPQDRQFILSSKKLLLSDSGFYLCAWSSGTGVYGYTFGSGTRLTVV.

In regard to this clone: In the same sample, other DNA sequences code for this CDR3. This chain uses TRBV4-2 with TRBJ1-3, with 7 bases lining up with TRBD1. The V and J ends lost 0 bases and 4 bases, in that order; junction bases with no gene match: 6. The germline V gene encodes CDR1 LGHNA and CDR2 YNFKEQ. This CDR3 is 16 amino acids long. This CDR3 reads CASSQDLTGSGNTIYF. The CDR3 nucleotides are TGTGCCAGCAGCCAAGATCTGACAGGGTCCGGAAACACCATATATTTT.

This chain joins TRBV10-2 and TRBJ1-6; the match to TRBD1 covers 7 bases. This CDR3 spans 17 amino acids. With V trimmed by 6 bases and J by 0 bases, 8 bases remained unmatched. The germline CDR1 and CDR2 sequences are WSHSY and SAAADI. CDR3 coding DNA: TGCGCCAGCAGACTCGGACAGGCCGGCTCCTATAATTCACCCCTCCACTTT. This codes for CASRLGQAGSYNSPLHF.

The sample holds a few counts of this clone. The gene calls are TRBV7-2 and TRBJ2-7; 9 positions match TRBD2. V lost 0 bases, J lost 2 bases, and 2 bases stayed unmatched. This CDR3 spans 15 amino acids. Per the germline V gene, CDR1 is SGHTA and CDR2 is FQGNSA. The CDR3 nucleotides are TGTGCCAGCAGCTTAGCTCTAGCGGGGCCCTACGAGCAGTACTTC. As protein: CASSLALAGPYEQYF.

The chain is built from TRBV18 and TRBJ2-4; 8 bases line up with TRBD1. CDR3 length: 14 amino acids. Trimming cost V 4 bases and J 6 bases; bases outside gene matches: 5. The germline CDR1 and CDR2 sequences are KGHSH and LQKENI. DNA for the CDR3: TGTGCCAGCTCACGGGGGACAGGAATAAACATTCAGTACTTC. This sequence encodes CASSRGTGINIQYF.

This chain links TRBV7-8 with TRBJ2-5; D is possibly TRBD1 (6 bases). Germline CDR1 reads SGHVS; CDR2 reads FQNEAQ. Trimming cost V 1 base and J 7 bases, with 19 bases left between them. The CDR3 extends over 16 amino acids. The CDR3 loop reads CASSLVGAGTVGTQYF. CDR3 nucleotide sequence: TGTGCCAGCAGCTTAGTGGGGGCCGGGACCGTCGGGACCCAGTACTTC.

The V call is TRBV7-2, the J call TRBJ1-3, with 9 positions matching TRBD1. V dropped 6 bases and J dropped 9; count of bases not matched to a gene: 9. Per the germline V gene, CDR1 is SGHTA and CDR2 is FQGNSA. This CDR3 spans 14 amino acids. CDR3 residues: CASRPGQGNRTIYF. CDR3 in DNA: TGTGCCAGCAGACCCGGACAGGGGAATCGCACCATATATTTT.

The chain combines TRBV6-6 with TRBJ2-7; tentatively, D is TRBD1 (6 bases). Germline lookup yields CDR1 MNHNY and CDR2 SVGAGI (reference sequence). The CDR3 is 14 amino acids. V gave up 6 bases and J gave up 7 bases, with 19 bases separating them. The CDR3 bases are TGTGCCAGCAGGGATTGGGACAACCCGGGGGAGCAGTACTTC. Translated, it gives CASRDWDNPGEQYF.

The chain carries TRBV19 and TRBJ2-7, with 7 nucleotides matching TRBD1. The CDR3 runs 14 residues. V shed 6 bases, J shed 2 bases, and the junction held 7 bases outside the gene matches. Germline CDR1 and CDR2: LNHDA and SQIVND (reference sequence). The CDR3 nucleotides read TGTGCCAGTAGCAGAGGGACAGACCCCTACGAGCAGTACTTC. Encoded protein: CASSRGTDPYEQYF.

About this clone: Possible read error: a much larger clone is one base away. The chain joins TRBV6-4 to TRBJ1-5; D is ambiguous. Trimming stripped 4 bases from V and 0 bases from J, with 7 bases between. CDR1 and CDR2 from the germline V gene are MRHNA and SNTAGT. The CDR3 has 14 amino acids. The CDR3 sequence: CASSVDYSNQPQHF. The CDR3 coding sequence is TGTGCCAGCAGTGTAGATTATAGCAATCAGCCCCAGCATTTT.

The CDR3 bases are TGTGCCAGCAGCTCGCCCCCGGGACAGGGGGTATTCGGCTATGGCTACACCTTC. Translating gives CASSSPPGQGVFGYGYTF. The chain is built from TRBV7-2 and TRBJ1-2; TRBD1 matches 11 bases. From germline, CDR1 is SGHTA and CDR2 FQGNSA. CDR3 length equals 18 residues. V gave up 4 bases and J gave up 4 bases; unmatched junction bases: 14.

The chain combines TRBV5-1 with TRBJ2-3; D is perhaps TRBD1 (5 bases). V was clipped by 2 bases and J by 2 bases, with 9 bases between them. Per the germline V gene, CDR1 is SGHRS and CDR2 is YFSETQ. This CDR3 contains 14 residues. In DNA form, the CDR3 reads TGCGCCAGCAGCTTAGGACACACCACAGATACGCAGTATTTT. As protein: CASSLGHTTDTQYF.

V usage is TRBV29-1 and J usage is TRBJ2-2; TRBD1 is a possible D gene (5 bases). The germline V and J ends were trimmed by 4 bases and 1 base, with 16 bases remaining between them. The CDR3 totals 16 residues. Germline V gives CDR1 SQVTM, CDR2 ANQGSEA. The CDR3 loop reads CSVGWKAGRNTGELFF. The CDR3 DNA is TGCAGCGTTGGGTGGAAGGCAGGGCGGAACACCGGGGAGCTGTTTTTT.

The chain recombines TRBV7-2 with TRBJ2-1, with 10 bases identical to TRBD2. CDR1 is SGHTA, CDR2 FQGNSA, per germline. CDR3 length equals 15 residues. The trim removed 5 bases at V and 6 bases at J, leaving 7 bases unmatched. The DNA of the CDR3 is TGTGCCAGCAGCCTACTAGCGGGACCGCTCAATGAGCAGTTCTTC. Residues: CASSLLAGPLNEQFF. Looking up the rest from reference TRBV7-2 and TRBJ2-1 gives the full variable domain: GAGVSQSPSNKVTEKGKDVELRCDPISGHTALYWYRQSLGQGLEFLIYFQGNSAPDKSGLPSDRFSAERTGGSVSTLTIQRTQQEDSAVYLCASSLLAGPLNEQFFGPGTRLTVL.

The gene calls are TRBV4-2 and TRBJ1-2, with a tentative D call TRBD1 (5 bases). The CDR3 covers 14 residues. Germline CDR1 LGHNA, CDR2 YNFKEQ. V was shortened by 1 base and J by 7 bases, with 13 bases between the two germline ends. The CDR3 bases are TGTGCCAGCAGCCAAGTGGCAGGGACTAGTGGCTACACCTTC. This codes for CASSQVAGTSGYTF.

The chain has TRBV4-1 and TRBJ1-1, with D perhaps TRBD1 (5 bases). The CDR3 contains 15 residues. CDR1 is MGHRA, CDR2 YSYEKL, per germline. V was cut by 2 bases and J by 1 base, with 11 bases left in between. In nucleotides, the CDR3 is TGCGCCAGCAGCCAACCCACAAGGGGGAACACTGAAGCTTTCTTT. It yields the protein CASSQPTRGNTEAFF.

V gene TRBV19 combines with J gene TRBJ2-2; perhaps TRBD1 as D (6 bases). CDR1 and CDR2 (germline): LNHDA, SQIVND (reference sequence). The CDR3 sequence is 16 residues long. Trimming stripped 4 bases from V and 6 bases from J, with 18 bases between. This CDR3 reads CASSTQGPPLPGELFF. The CDR3 bases are TGTGCCAGTAGTACCCAGGGGCCGCCTCTTCCCGGGGAGCTGTTTTTT.

J is TRBJ2-5 and V is TRBV5-1, with 9 bases identical to TRBD1. TRBJ2-7 matches the DNA end more closely, so the J call is doubtful. The CDR3 has 14 amino acids. From germline, CDR1 is SGHRS and CDR2 YFSETQ. The DNA for the CDR3 is TGCGCCAGCAGCTCCGGGACAGGGACCTACGAGCAGTACTTC. Residues: CASSSGTGTYEQYF.

V is TRBV6-1 and J is TRBJ1-5; 8 bases line up with TRBD1. The CDR3 is 17 residues long. J was trimmed by 7 bases and V by 4 bases; bases with no gene match: 15. CDR1 and CDR2 (germline): MNHNS, SASEGT. The CDR3 protein is CASSGLLRSQGGQPQHF. In nucleotides, the CDR3 is TGTGCCAGCAGTGGCCTGTTAAGGTCACAGGGGGGACAGCCCCAGCATTTT.

This clone occurred a few times. V usage is TRBV6-4 and J usage is TRBJ1-1, with 8 nucleotides matching TRBD1. The V segment lost 5 bases and the J segment 4 bases; nucleotides outside the gene matches: 6. The V gene's germline CDR1 is MRHNA and CDR2 SNTAGT. The CDR3 length is 14 residues. CDR3 residues: CASSNDRGSTEAFF. As DNA, the CDR3 is TGTGCCAGCAGTAACGACAGGGGCAGCACTGAAGCTTTCTTT.

J is TRBJ2-1 and V is TRBV9; TRBD1 matches 8 bases. This CDR3 comprises 12 residues. The germline CDR1 and CDR2 sequences are SGDLS and YYNGEE. The ends lost 9 bases at V and 10 bases at J; junction bases unmatched: 9. The CDR3 spells CATSQGAGEQFF. CDR3 sequence (DNA): TGTGCCACCAGTCAGGGGGCGGGAGAGCAGTTCTTC.

J is TRBJ1-1 and V is TRBV27, with TRBD1 matching over 8 bases. There are 12 residues in the CDR3. After removal of 5 bases from V and 11 bases from J, the junction contained 7 bases not matched to a gene. Germline CDR1 and CDR2: MNHEY and SMNVEV (reference sequence). In DNA form, the CDR3 reads TGTGCCAGCAGTCCTCAGGGGGCTGGGGCTTTCTTT. Translating it yields CASSPQGAGAFF.

This chain connects TRBV7-2 to TRBJ1-1; D is uncertain. The germline V and J ends were trimmed by 1 base and 0 bases, with 6 bases remaining between them. CDR1 and CDR2 from the germline V gene are SGHTA and FQGNSA. This CDR3 comprises 14 residues. The CDR3 reads CASSLGPLNTEAFF. The CDR3, as DNA: TGTGCCAGCAGCTTAGGGCCATTGAACACTGAAGCTTTCTTT.

The chain employs TRBV28 and TRBJ2-2; D unclear. V was shortened by 6 bases and J by 6 bases, with 11 bases between the two germline ends. The CDR3 contains 13 residues. From germline, CDR1 is MDHEN and CDR2 SYDVKM. The CDR3 is CASSREFSGELFF. The CDR3 DNA reads TGTGCCAGCAGCCGAGAGTTCTCCGGGGAGCTGTTTTTT. The full variable domain, its missing parts supplied by reference TRBV28 and TRBJ2-2, is DVKVTQSSRYLVKRTGEKVFLECVQDMDHENMFWYRQDPGLGLRLIYFSYDVKMKEKGDIPEGYSVSREKKERFSLILESASTNQTSMYLCASSREFSGELFFGEGSRLTVL.

Regarding this clone: One end of the junction does not line up with germline, which may come from a read error. The V and J genes are TRBV2 and TRBJ2-6; perhaps TRBD1 as D (5 bases). Per germline, CDR1 SNHLY and CDR2 FYNNEI. The CDR3 spans 16 residues. CDR3 bases: TGTGCCAGCAGTGGGGGCGTCCGCTCTGGGGCCAACGGCCTGACTTTC. Its translation is CASSGGVRSGANGLTF.

The chain recombines TRBV7-2 with TRBJ2-1, with TRBD2 matching 9 bases. The CDR3 sequence is 14 residues long. Unmatched junction bases numbered 3, after V lost 5 bases and J lost 4 bases. Per germline, CDR1 SGHTA and CDR2 FQGNSA. In nucleotides, the CDR3 is TGTGCCAGCAGCAGGACTAGCGATTACAATGAGCAGTTCTTC. Translated, it gives CASSRTSDYNEQFF.

The chain couples TRBV14 to TRBJ2-1, with D maybe TRBD1 (5 bases). This CDR3 spans 15 amino acids. CDR1 and CDR2 from the germline V gene are SGHDN and FVKESK. Trimming stripped 4 bases from V and 8 bases from J, with 18 bases between. CDR3 coding DNA: TGTGCCAGCAGCCCTAGGGGCCATCCCAACCATGAGCAGTTCTTC. It is translated as CASSPRGHPNHEQFF.

The V call is TRBV29-1, the J call TRBJ2-1; the D gene is possibly TRBD1 (6 bases). V lost 7 bases, J lost 3 bases, and 10 bases lay in between. This CDR3 has 12 residues. Germline values: CDR1 SQVTM, CDR2 ANQGSEA. DNA of the CDR3: TGCAGCGCCGGACAGATCTACAATGAGCAGTTCTTC. This codes for CSAGQIYNEQFF.